The T cell receptor beta chain under discussion was sequenced for a study of response to subunit inactivated influenza vaccine. Study-wide points: Authors suggested that a seasonal influenza vaccination recruits few new T cells each time.

TCRdb recomputed calls from the RT-PCR reads with MiXCR, one row per CDR3 protein. The sample yields hundreds of thousands of distinct CDR3 sequences, under 9% seen once. There are 20 residues in the CDR3. Trimming removed 1 base from V and 0 bases from J, with 28 bases in between. The germline V gene encodes CDR1 DFQATT and CDR2 SNEGSKA (reference sequence). In its sample, this clonotype was seen many times. Its antigen is not known. This chain uses TRBV20-1 with TRBJ2-7, with D possibly TRBD1 on 6 matching bases. The sequence was obtained from a man aged 45-69 years who received an inactivated influenza vaccine. The sequenced sample was PBMCs from blood, obtained roughly 24 months after vaccination. Here the CDR3 reads CSARVPPGHATWRSSYEQYF. DNA of the CDR3: TGCAGTGCTAGAGTCCCGCCGGGACACGCGACTTGGAGGAGCTCCTACGAGCAGTACTTC.